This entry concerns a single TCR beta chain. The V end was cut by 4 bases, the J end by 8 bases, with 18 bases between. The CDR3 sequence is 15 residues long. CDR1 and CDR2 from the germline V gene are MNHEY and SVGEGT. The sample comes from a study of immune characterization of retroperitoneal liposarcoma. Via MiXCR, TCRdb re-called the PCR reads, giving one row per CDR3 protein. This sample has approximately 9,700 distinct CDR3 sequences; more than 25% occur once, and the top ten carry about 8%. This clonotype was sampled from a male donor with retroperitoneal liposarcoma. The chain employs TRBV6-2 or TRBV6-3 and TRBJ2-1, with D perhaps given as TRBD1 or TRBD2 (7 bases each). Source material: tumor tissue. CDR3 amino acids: CASSSTGRGLDEQFF. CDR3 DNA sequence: TGTGCCAGCAGTTCGACAGGGAGGGGGTTGGATGAGCAGTTCTTC.